The 5 T cell receptor beta chains given below trace back to one sample, sequenced in a study of cytomegalovirus exposure and HLA in healthy donors (dated by TCRdb to the late 2010s). Library preparation was by the immunoSEQ multiplex PCR assay. The multiplex PCR relied on a mix of 60 forward primers for TCR Vbeta segments and 13 reverse primers for TCR Jbeta segments. Imported from immuneACCESS, the table was reduced by TCRdb to in-frame sequences with V and J called. These copies leave out some clones; in studies compared against another copy, an unresolved V gene accounts for under half, and the cause of the remainder is not known. The sample includes 45,000 to 60,000 clones, with 60% to 75% observed a single time. About 9.1% of the sample is held by the ten biggest clonotypes. Sequencing was carried out using PBMCs. These receptors were obtained from a woman aged 45-65 years in good health and CMV-seronegative.

The chain couples TRBV5-1 to TRBJ2-7; 9 bases are shared with TRBD1. Unmatched junction bases numbered 12, after V lost 0 bases and J lost 5 bases. Per germline, CDR1 SGHRS and CDR2 YFSETQ. This CDR3 region has 17 residues. The CDR3 loop is CASSLATGTGYPHEQYF. The CDR3 nucleotides read TGCGCCAGCAGCTTGGCAACCGGGACAGGGTATCCCCACGAGCAGTACTTC.

CDR3 DNA: TGTGCCACCGGGACAGTAGGGGAGCAGTACTTC. Translation: CATGTVGEQYF. The chain joins TRBV2 to TRBJ2-7, with 7 nucleotides matching TRBD1. CDR3 length equals 11 residues. Per the germline V gene, CDR1 is SNHLY and CDR2 is FYNNEI. The V and J ends lost 10 bases and 7 bases, in that order; junction bases with no gene match: 7.

The gene calls are TRBV4-2 and TRBJ1-2; D is unclear. The CDR3 runs 16 residues. The germline V gene encodes CDR1 LGHNA and CDR2 YNFKEQ. Trimming removed 0 bases at V and 1 base at J, with 12 bases between. The CDR3 reads CASSQESARINYGYTF. The CDR3 coding sequence is TGTGCCAGCAGCCAAGAGTCAGCTAGAATTAACTATGGCTACACCTTC.

The chain is built from TRBV27 and TRBJ2-2; D not certain. V lost 11 bases and J 2 bases, leaving 12 bases between the germline ends. Germline CDR1 is MNHEY and CDR2 is SMNVEV (reference sequence). The CDR3 sequence is 13 residues long. The CDR3 DNA follows: TGTGCCGCGGTGGCGGCAAACACCGGGGAGCTGTTTTTT. Amino acid sequence: CAAVAANTGELFF.

This clone was recorded a few times. This sequence joins TRBV28 and TRBJ2-3, with unresolved D. Trimming took off 8 bases at V and 8 bases at J, with 20 bases between the two ends. The length of the CDR3 is 14 residues. Germline CDR1 MDHEN, CDR2 SYDVKM. This CDR3 is CASGQVLPGGTQYF. CDR3 sequence (DNA): TGTGCCAGCGGCCAGGTACTTCCCGGTGGTACGCAGTATTTT.